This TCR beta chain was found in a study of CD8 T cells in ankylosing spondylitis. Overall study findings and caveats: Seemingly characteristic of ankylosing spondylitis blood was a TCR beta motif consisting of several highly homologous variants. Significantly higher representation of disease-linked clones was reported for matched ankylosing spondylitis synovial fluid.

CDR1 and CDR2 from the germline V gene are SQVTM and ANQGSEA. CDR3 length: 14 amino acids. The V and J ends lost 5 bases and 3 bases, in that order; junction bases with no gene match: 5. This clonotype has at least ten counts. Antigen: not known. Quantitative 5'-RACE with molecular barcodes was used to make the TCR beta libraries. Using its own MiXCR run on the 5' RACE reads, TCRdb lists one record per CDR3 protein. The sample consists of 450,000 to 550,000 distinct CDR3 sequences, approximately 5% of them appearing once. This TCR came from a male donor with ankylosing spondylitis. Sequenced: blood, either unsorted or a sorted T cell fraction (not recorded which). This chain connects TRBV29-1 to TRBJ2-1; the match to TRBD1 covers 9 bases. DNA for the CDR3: TGCAGCGTTTTAGGGGACAGGGACTACAATGAGCAGTTCTTC. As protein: CSVLGDRDYNEQFF.